The subject of this entry is one T cell receptor beta chain. This CDR3 has 12 amino acids. CDR1 SGDLS and CDR2 YYNGEE come from the germline V gene. V lost 4 bases and J lost 4, with 6 bases in between. These data are taken from a study of T cell changes during pregnancy in multiple sclerosis. The table came from immunoSEQ multiplex PCR; TCRdb's copy has only in-frame clones and leaves some out. The sample shows about 59,000 clones, 94% of them seen only once. This chain connects TRBV9 to TRBJ2-1; D uncertain. This TCR derives from a female donor with multiple sclerosis, enrolled in a pregnancy study. The source was CD8+ T cells from peripheral blood mononuclear cells, collected after pregnancy. The CDR3 DNA follows: TGTGCCAGCAGCCCCTTATACAATGAGCAGTTCTTC. It translates to CASSPLYNEQFF.